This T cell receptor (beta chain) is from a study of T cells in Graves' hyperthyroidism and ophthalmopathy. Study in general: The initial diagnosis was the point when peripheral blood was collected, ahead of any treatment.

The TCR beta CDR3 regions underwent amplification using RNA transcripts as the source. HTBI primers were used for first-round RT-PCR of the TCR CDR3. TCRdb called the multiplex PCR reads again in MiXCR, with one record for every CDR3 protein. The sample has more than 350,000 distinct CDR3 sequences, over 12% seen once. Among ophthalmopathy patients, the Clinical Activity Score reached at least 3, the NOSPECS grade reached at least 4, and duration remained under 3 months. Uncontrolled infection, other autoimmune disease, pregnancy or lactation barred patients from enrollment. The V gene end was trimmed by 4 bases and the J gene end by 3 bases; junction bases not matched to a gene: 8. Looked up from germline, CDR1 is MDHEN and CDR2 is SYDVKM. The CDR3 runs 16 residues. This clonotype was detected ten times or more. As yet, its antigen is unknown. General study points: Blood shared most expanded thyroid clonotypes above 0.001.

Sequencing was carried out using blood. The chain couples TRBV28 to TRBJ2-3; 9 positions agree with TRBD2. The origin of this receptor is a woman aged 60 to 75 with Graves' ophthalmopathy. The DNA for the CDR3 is TGTGCCAGCAGTTCCGTAGCGGGAGTAAGGACAGATACGCAGTATTTT. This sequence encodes CASSSVAGVRTDTQYF.